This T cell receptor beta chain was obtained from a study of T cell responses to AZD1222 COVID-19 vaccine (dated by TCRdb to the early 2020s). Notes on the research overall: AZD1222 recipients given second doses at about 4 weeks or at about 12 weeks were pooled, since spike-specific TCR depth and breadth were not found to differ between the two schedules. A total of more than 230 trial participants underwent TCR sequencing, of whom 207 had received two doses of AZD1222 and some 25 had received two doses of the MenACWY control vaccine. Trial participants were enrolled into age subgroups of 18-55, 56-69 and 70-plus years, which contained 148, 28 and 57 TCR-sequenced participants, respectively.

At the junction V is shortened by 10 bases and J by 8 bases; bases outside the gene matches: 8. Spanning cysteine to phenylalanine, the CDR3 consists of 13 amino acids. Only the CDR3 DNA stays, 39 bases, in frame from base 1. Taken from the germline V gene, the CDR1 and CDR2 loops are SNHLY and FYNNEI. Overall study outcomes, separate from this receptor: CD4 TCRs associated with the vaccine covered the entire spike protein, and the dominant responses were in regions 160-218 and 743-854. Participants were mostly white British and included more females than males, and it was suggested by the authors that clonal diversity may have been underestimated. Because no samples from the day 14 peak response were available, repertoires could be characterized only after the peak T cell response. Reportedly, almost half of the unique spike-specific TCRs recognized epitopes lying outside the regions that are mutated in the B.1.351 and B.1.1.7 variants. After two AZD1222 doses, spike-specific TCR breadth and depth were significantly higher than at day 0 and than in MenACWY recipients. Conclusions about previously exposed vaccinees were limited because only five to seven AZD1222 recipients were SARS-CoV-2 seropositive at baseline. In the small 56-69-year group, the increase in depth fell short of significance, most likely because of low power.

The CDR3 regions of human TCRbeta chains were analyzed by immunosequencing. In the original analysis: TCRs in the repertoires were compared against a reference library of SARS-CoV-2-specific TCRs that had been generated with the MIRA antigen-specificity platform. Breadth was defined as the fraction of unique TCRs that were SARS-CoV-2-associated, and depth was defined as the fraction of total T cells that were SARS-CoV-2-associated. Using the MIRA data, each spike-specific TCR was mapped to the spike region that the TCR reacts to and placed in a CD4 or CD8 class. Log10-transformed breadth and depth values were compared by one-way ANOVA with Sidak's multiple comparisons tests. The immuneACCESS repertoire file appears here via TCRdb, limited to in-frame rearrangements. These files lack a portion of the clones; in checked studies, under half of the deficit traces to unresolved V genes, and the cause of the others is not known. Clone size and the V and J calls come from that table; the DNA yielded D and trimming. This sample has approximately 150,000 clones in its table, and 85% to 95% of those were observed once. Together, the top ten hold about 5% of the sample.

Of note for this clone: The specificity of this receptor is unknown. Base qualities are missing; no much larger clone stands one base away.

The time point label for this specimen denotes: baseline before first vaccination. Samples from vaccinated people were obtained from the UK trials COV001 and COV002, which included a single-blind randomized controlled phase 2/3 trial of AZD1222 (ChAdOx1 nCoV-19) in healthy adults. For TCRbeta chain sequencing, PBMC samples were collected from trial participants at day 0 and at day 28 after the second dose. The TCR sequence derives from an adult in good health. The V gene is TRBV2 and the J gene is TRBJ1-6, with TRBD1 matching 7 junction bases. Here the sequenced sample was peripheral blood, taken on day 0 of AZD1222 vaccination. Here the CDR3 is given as CATRIDRDSPLHF. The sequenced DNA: TGTGCCACCCGAATCGACAGGGATTCACCCCTCCACTTT. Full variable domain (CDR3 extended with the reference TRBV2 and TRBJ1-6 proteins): EPEVTQTPSHQVTQMGQEVILRCVPISNHLYFYWYRQILGQKVEFLVSFYNNEISEKSEIFDDQFSVERPDGSNFTLKIRSTKLEDSAMYFCATRIDRDSPLHFGNGTRLTVT.